This is a list of T cell receptor beta chains from one sample in a study of cytomegalovirus exposure and HLA in healthy donors. Profiled with immunoSEQ multiplex PCR; TCRdb holds only in-frame clones, not every one. Counted here are about 200,000 clones, about 82% occurring once; the ten biggest clones make up 2.3%. Sequenced: PBMCs. The receptor source for this set is a woman in her 50s in good health and CMV-seronegative. Both conserved end residues are trimmed from each CDR3.

v_gene: TRBV11-2
len: 13
j_gene: TRBJ2-7
CDR3aa: ASSLGQVSSYEQY

v_gene: TRBV19
len: 14
j_gene: TRBJ1-1
CDR3aa: ASSRQGGIANTEAF

v_gene: TRBV5-4
len: 12
j_gene: TRBJ2-7
CDR3aa: ASSLKQGAGEQY

v_gene: TRBV9
len: 12
j_gene: TRBJ1-1
CDR3aa: ASSVEGENTEAF

v_gene: TRBV2
len: 13
j_gene: TRBJ1-5
CDR3aa: ASSSSGLTNQPQH

v_gene: TRBV19
len: 13
j_gene: TRBJ2-1
CDR3aa: ASSMGLASTNEQF

v_gene: TRBV7-9
len: 13
j_gene: TRBJ2-2
CDR3aa: ASSLIQGGTGELF

v_gene: TRBV6-1
len: 13
j_gene: TRBJ2-3
CDR3aa: ASSEVAGGPDTQY

v_gene: TRBV7-9
len: 13
j_gene: TRBJ2-1
CDR3aa: ASSFLTSGYNEQF

v_gene: TRBV19
len: 13
j_gene: TRBJ2-6
CDR3aa: ATGQGGSGANVLT

v_gene: TRBV7-9
len: 13
j_gene: TRBJ2-1
CDR3aa: ASSSGLAGGDEQF

v_gene: TRBV2
len: 12
j_gene: TRBJ2-1
CDR3aa: ASTDSRSYNEQF

v_gene: TRBV4-3
len: 13
j_gene: TRBJ1-6
CDR3aa: ASSQELERNSPLH

v_gene: TRBV29-1
len: 12
j_gene: TRBJ1-1
CDR3aa: SVEGGTEARKSF

v_gene: TRBV10-2
len: 13
j_gene: TRBJ2-7
CDR3aa: ASSDPRGMGYEQY

v_gene: TRBV11-3
len: 14
j_gene: TRBJ2-1
CDR3aa: ASSLEGASGNPEQF

v_gene: TRBV2
len: 13
j_gene: TRBJ1-6
CDR3aa: ASSRGGGNNSPLH

v_gene: TRBV6-6
len: 12
j_gene: TRBJ1-1
CDR3aa: ASSYDRANTEAF

v_gene: TRBV6-5
len: 12
j_gene: TRBJ1-1
CDR3aa: ASSARGRRTEAF

v_gene: TRBV6-5
len: 11
j_gene: TRBJ2-3
CDR3aa: ASSTGYTDTQY

v_gene: TRBV27
len: 14
j_gene: TRBJ1-1
CDR3aa: ASSFHSQGSNTEAF

v_gene: TRBV30
len: 10
j_gene: TRBJ1-1
CDR3aa: AWNNYRSEAF

v_gene: TRBV5-1
len: 14
j_gene: TRBJ2-1
CDR3aa: ASSSSIAGGGYEQF

v_gene: TRBV25-1
len: 9
j_gene: TRBJ1-1
CDR3aa: ASSRVSEAF

v_gene: TRBV2
len: 10
j_gene: TRBJ2-7
CDR3aa: FKQEAAYEQY

v_gene: TRBV27
len: 14
j_gene: TRBJ1-1
CDR3aa: ASSLSPQGLYTEAF

v_gene: TRBV4-3
len: 14
j_gene: TRBJ1-4
CDR3aa: ASSQEGSQRNEKLF

v_gene: TRBV27
len: 9
j_gene: TRBJ2-1
CDR3aa: ASSTGGPQF

v_gene: TRBV7-3
len: 14
j_gene: TRBJ2-3
CDR3aa: ASSSRIGGGTDTQY

v_gene: TRBV28
len: 13
j_gene: TRBJ1-1
CDR3aa: ASSRGGTGGTEAF

v_gene: TRBV7-3
len: 10
j_gene: TRBJ1-2
CDR3aa: ASSFNTYSLT

v_gene: TRBV5-1
len: 13
j_gene: TRBJ2-3
CDR3aa: ASRTEIFGTDTQY

v_gene: TRBV11-1
len: 9
j_gene: TRBJ2-2
CDR3aa: ASSSSGELF

v_gene: TRBV9
len: 9
j_gene: TRBJ2-1
CDR3aa: ASSRLNEQF

v_gene: TRBV27
len: 13
j_gene: TRBJ2-5
CDR3aa: ASRKDRSLQETQY

v_gene: TRBV4-1
len: 15
j_gene: TRBJ2-7
CDR3aa: ASSPPGTGTDSYEQY

v_gene: TRBV7-3
len: 11
j_gene: TRBJ1-5
CDR3aa: ASSLFQDQPQH

v_gene: TRBV28
len: 11
j_gene: TRBJ1-1
CDR3aa: ASSPTLNTEAF

v_gene: TRBV5-1
len: 14
j_gene: TRBJ2-1
CDR3aa: ASRPRLAGVYNEQF

v_gene: TRBV11-2
len: 12
j_gene: TRBJ2-3
CDR3aa: ASSSMNRADTQY

v_gene: TRBV6-5
len: 13
j_gene: .
CDR3aa: ASSGPTSGRVEQY

v_gene: TRBV25-1
len: 13
j_gene: TRBJ2-7
CDR3aa: ASLTSGQGTYEQY

v_gene: TRBV28
len: 12
j_gene: TRBJ2-1
CDR3aa: ASSPGTGSNEQF

v_gene: TRBV27
len: 11
j_gene: TRBJ1-2
CDR3aa: ASSPTGNYGYT

v_gene: TRBV28
len: 14
j_gene: TRBJ2-7
CDR3aa: AGSRDSSTGRGGKY

v_gene: TRBV19
len: 13
j_gene: TRBJ2-7
CDR3aa: ASSSRGLAGGGQY

v_gene: TRBV5-8
len: 13
j_gene: TRBJ2-7
CDR3aa: ASSLWAAGGNEQY

v_gene: TRBV5-5
len: 13
j_gene: TRBJ1-1
CDR3aa: ASSSFTGENTEAF

v_gene: TRBV27
len: 14
j_gene: TRBJ2-7
CDR3aa: ASSDAGTRGSYEQY

v_gene: TRBV4-2
len: 13
j_gene: TRBJ2-3
CDR3aa: ASSQGYERTDTQY

v_gene: TRBV20-1
len: 9
j_gene: TRBJ2-1
CDR3aa: SARDYNEQF

v_gene: TRBV7-9
len: 11
j_gene: TRBJ1-6
CDR3aa: ASREAAPSPLH

v_gene: TRBV4-2
len: 16
j_gene: TRBJ1-5
CDR3aa: ASSQGGNREYSNQPQH

v_gene: TRBV28
len: 13
j_gene: TRBJ1-1
CDR3aa: ASSAMTGLNTEAF

v_gene: TRBV4-1
len: 15
j_gene: TRBJ2-1
CDR3aa: ASSQDLTGGPYNEQF

v_gene: TRBV6-1
len: 13
j_gene: TRBJ1-1
CDR3aa: ASSDLGRADTEAF